This entry lists 5 T cell receptor beta chains sequenced from one sample in a study of T cell clones after liver transplantation. Generated by immunoSEQ multiplex PCR, the TCRdb table keeps only in-frame clones and is missing some. Among 20,000 to 25,000 clones listed, around 63% were seen once. The sample consisted of CD4+ T cells from blood, taken before liver transplant. The receptor source for this set is a human donor who received a liver transplant.

This sequence joins TRBV30 and TRBJ2-7, with D possibly TRBD1 on 5 matching bases. Trimming pared 2 bases from V and 6 bases from J, leaving 17 bases between. From germline, CDR1 is GTSNPN and CDR2 SVGIG (reference sequence). The CDR3 consists of 14 residues. For the CDR3, the DNA is TGTGCCTGGAGTAGGGGCGGAGTTTTGCCCGAGCAGTACGTC. Residues: CAWSRGGVLPEQYV.

The CDR3: CASSLGDRLPEKLFF. CDR3 bases: TGCGCCAGCAGCCTAGGGGACAGGTTGCCAGAAAAACTGTTTTTT. The V gene is TRBV4-1, the J gene TRBJ1-4; TRBD1 matches at 8 bases. J gave up 8 bases and V 4 bases, and 9 bases lay outside the gene matches. The CDR3 is made up of 15 amino acids. Germline CDR1 MGHRA, CDR2 YSYEKL.

The CDR3 loop reads CAWTPATDTQYF. The CDR3 region has the DNA TGTGCCTGGACTCCGGCCACAGATACGCAGTATTTT. V gene TRBV30 combines with J gene TRBJ2-3; D uncertain. Trimming removed 4 bases at V and 2 bases at J, with 7 bases between. The length of the CDR3 is 12 residues. Germline values: CDR1 GTSNPN, CDR2 SVGIG (reference sequence).

This rearrangement joins TRBV28 to TRBJ2-1; 14 positions agree with TRBD2. Germline values: CDR1 MDHEN, CDR2 SYDVKM. The CDR3 has 19 residues. Trimming cost V 5 bases and J 3 bases; bases outside gene matches: 12. CDR3 coding DNA: TGTGCCAGCAGTCCATATCGACTAGCGGGAGGGCCGGACTACAATGAGCAGTTCTTC. Residues: CASSPYRLAGGPDYNEQFF.

The chain uses TRBV6-4 and TRBJ2-1, with D maybe TRBD2 (5 bases). The CDR3 sequence is 12 residues long. In germline, CDR1 is MRHNA, CDR2 SNTAGT. V lost 1 base, J lost 9 bases, and 7 bases lay in between. The CDR3 protein is CASSDFRGEQFF. CDR3 coding DNA: TGTGCCAGCAGTGACTTCCGGGGTGAGCAGTTCTTC.